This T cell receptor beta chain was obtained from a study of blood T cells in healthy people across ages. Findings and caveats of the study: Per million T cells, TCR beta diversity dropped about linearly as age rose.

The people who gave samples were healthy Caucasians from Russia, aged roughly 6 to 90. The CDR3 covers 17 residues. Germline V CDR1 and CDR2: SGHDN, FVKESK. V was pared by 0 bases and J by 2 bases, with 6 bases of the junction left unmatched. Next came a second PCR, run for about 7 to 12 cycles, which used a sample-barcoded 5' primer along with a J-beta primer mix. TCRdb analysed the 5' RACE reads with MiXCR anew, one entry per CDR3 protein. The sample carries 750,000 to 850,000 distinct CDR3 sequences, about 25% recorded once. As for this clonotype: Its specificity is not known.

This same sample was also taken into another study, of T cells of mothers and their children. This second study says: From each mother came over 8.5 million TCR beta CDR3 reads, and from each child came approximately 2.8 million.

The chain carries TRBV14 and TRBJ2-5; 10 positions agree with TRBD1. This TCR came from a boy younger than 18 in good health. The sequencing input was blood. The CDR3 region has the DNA TGTGCCAGCAGCCAAGATTGGACAGGGGGTAGACAAGAGACCCAGTACTTC. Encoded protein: CASSQDWTGGRQETQYF.